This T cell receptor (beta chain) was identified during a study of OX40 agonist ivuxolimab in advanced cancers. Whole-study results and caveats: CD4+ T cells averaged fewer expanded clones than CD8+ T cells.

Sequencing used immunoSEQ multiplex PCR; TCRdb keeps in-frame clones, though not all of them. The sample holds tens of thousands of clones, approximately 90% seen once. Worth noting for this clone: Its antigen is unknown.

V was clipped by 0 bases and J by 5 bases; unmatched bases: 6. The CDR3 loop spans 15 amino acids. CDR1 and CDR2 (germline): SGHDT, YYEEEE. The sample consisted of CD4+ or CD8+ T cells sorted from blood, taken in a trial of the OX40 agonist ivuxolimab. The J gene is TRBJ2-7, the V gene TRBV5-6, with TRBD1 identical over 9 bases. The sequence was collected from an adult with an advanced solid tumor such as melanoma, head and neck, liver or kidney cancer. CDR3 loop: CASSLVRGTGNEQYF. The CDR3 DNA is TGTGCCAGCAGCTTGGTTCGAGGGACAGGGAACGAGCAGTACTTC. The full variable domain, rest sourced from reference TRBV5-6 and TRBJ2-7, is DAGVTQSPTHLIKTRGQQVTLRCSPKSGHDTVSWYQQALGQGPQFIFQYYEEEERQRGNFPDRFSGHQFPNYSSELNVNALLLGDSALYLCASSLVRGTGNEQYFGPGTRLTVT.